This TCR beta chain stems from a study of PD-1 blockade in classical Hodgkin lymphoma. Described time point: newly diagnosed, previously untreated cHL patient sample. Comparator PBMCs were from newly diagnosed, untreated classical Hodgkin lymphoma. V lost 1 base and J 2 bases, leaving 19 bases between the germline ends. The CDR3 extends over 18 amino acids. CDR1 and CDR2 from the germline V gene are MGHDK and SYGVNS. Broader study findings: Newly diagnosed patients reportedly trailed healthy donors in baseline TCR diversity.

As concerns this clone: Its target is not known.

Sequenced by immunoSEQ multiplex PCR; TCRdb stores in-frame clones only, minus some. There are 20,000 to 25,000 clones in the sample; 90% to 95% occur only once, and 5% to 6.5% lies in the top ten. This sequence was found in a human donor with classical Hodgkin lymphoma. The chain joins TRBV25-1 to TRBJ2-3; D uncertain. Sequencing was performed on peripheral blood mononuclear cells (PBMCs). CDR3 in amino acids: CASSELRSGLPTTDTQYF. The CDR3 bases are TGTGCCAGCAGTGAATTAAGGAGTGGATTACCGACCACAGATACGCAGTATTTT.